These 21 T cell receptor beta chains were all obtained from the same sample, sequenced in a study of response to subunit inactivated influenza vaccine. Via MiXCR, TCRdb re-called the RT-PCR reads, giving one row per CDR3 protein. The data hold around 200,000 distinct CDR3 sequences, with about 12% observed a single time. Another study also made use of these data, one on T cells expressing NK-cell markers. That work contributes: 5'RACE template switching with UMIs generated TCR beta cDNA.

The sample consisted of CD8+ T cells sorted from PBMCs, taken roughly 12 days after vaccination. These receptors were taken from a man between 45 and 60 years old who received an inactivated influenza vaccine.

The CDR3 coding sequence is TGCGCCAGCAGCCAAGAATCTGGACTAGCGGGGGTAAATGAGCAGTTCTTC. Translation gives CASSQESGLAGVNEQFF. The V call is TRBV4-3, the J call TRBJ2-1; 13 nucleotides match TRBD2. Trimming removed 0 bases from V and 7 bases from J; junction bases left unmatched: 6. CDR3 length: 17 residues. Germline CDR1 reads LGHNA; CDR2 reads YSLEER.

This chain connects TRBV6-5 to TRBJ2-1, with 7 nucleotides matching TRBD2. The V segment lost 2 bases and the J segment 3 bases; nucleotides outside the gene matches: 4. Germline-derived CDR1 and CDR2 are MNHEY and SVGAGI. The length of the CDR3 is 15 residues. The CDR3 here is CASSYGGSVYNEQFF. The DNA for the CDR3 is TGTGCCAGCAGTTACGGCGGGAGTGTCTACAATGAGCAGTTCTTC.

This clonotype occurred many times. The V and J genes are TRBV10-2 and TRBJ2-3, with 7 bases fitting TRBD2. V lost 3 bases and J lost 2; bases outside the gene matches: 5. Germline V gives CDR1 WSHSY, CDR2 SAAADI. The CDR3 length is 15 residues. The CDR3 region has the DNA TGCGCCAGCAGTGAAGCGGGGCGCTACACAGATACGCAGTATTTT. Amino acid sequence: CASSEAGRYTDTQYF.

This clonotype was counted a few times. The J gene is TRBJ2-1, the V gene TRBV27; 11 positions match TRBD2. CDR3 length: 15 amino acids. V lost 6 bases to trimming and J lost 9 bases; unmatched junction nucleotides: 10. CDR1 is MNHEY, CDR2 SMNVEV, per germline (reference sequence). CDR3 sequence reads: CASSLISGRDGEQFF. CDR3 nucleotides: TGTGCCAGCAGCCTAATTAGCGGGAGGGACGGTGAGCAGTTCTTC.

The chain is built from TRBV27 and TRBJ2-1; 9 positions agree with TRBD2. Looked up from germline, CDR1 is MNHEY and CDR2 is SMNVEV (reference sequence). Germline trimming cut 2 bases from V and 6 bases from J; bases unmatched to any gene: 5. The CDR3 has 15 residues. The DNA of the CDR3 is TGTGCCAGCAGTTTAATGGCGGGGGGGCCCAATGAGCAGTTCTTC. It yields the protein CASSLMAGGPNEQFF.

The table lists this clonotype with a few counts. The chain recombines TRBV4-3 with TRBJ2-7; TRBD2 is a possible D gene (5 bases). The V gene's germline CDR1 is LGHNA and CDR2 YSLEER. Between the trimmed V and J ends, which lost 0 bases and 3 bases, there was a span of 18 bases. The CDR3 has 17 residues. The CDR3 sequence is CASSQDRSWRANYEQYF. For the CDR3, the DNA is TGCGCCAGCAGCCAAGATCGGTCCTGGCGGGCCAACTACGAGCAGTACTTC.

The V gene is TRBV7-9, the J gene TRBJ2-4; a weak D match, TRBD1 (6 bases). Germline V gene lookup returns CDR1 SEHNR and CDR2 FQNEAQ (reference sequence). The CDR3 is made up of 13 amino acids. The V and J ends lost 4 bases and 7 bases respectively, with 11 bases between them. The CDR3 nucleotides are TGTGCCAGCAGCTCTGGACAGACTAACATTCAGTACTTC. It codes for CASSSGQTNIQYF.

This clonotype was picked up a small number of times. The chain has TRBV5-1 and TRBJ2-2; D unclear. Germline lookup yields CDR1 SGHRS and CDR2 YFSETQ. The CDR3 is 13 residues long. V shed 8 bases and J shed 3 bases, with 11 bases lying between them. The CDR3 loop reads CASWAPDTGELFF. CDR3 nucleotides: TGCGCCAGTTGGGCGCCTGACACCGGGGAGCTGTTTTTT.

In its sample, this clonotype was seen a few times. The CDR3 nucleotides are TGCAGTGCTAGAGATAGGGGCAACTGGCCATCCTACGAGCAGTACTTC. The encoded protein is CSARDRGNWPSYEQYF. The chain links TRBV20-1 to TRBJ2-7, with D perhaps TRBD1 (5 bases). V was shortened by 0 bases and J by 1 base, with 16 bases between the two germline ends. The CDR3 contains 16 residues. The germline gives CDR1 DFQATT, CDR2 SNEGSKA (reference sequence).

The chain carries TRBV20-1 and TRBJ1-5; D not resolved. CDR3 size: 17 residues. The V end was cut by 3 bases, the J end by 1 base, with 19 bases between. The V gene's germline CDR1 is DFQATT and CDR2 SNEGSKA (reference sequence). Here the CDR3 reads CSASPIVGDQSNQPQHF. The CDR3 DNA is TGCAGTGCTAGTCCAATCGTAGGAGACCAAAGCAATCAGCCCCAGCATTTT.

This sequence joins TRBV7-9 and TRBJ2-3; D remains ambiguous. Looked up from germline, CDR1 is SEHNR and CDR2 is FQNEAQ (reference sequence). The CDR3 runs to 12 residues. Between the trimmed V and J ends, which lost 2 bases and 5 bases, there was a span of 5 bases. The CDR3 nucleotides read TGTGCCAGCAGCTTACAAGAAGATACGCAGTATTTT. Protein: CASSLQEDTQYF.

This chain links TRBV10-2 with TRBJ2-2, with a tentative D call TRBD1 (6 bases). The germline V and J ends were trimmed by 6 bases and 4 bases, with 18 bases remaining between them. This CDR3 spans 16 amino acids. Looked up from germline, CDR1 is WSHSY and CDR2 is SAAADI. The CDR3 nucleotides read TGCGCCAGCAGCCCAGGGGTGGGGGTTTCCACCGGGGAGCTGTTTTTT. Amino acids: CASSPGVGVSTGELFF.

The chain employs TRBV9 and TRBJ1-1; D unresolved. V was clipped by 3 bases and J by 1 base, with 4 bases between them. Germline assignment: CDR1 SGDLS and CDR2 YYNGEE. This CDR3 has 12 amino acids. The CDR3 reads CASSGGNTEAFF. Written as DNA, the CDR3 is TGTGCCAGCAGCGGGGGGAACACTGAAGCTTTCTTT. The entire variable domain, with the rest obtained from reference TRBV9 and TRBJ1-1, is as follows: DSGVTQTPKHLITATGQRVTLRCSPRSGDLSVYWYQQSLDQGLQFLIQYYNGEERAKGNILERFSAQQFPDLHSELNLSSLELGDSALYFCASSGGNTEAFFGQGTRLTVV.

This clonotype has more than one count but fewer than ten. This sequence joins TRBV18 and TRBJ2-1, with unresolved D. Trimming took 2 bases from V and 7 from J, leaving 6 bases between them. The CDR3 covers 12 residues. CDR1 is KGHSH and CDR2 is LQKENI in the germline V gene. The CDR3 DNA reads TGTGCCAGCTCACCAGCTCGGAATGAGCAGTTCTTC. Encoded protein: CASSPARNEQFF.

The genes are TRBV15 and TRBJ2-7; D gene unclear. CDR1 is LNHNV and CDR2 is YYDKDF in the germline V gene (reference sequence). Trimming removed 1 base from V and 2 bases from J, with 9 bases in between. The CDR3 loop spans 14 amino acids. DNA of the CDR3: TGTGCCACCAGCAGAGTAGGCAGTACCTACGAGCAGTACTTC. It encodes CATSRVGSTYEQYF.

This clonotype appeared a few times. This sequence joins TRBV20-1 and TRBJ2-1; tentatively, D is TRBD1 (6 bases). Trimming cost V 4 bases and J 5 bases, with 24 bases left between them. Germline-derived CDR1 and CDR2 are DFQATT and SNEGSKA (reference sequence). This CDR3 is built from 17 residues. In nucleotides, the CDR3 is TGCAGTGCTACTCCTATAGAAGGGACACCCCCTCACAATGAGCAGTTCTTC. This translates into CSATPIEGTPPHNEQFF.

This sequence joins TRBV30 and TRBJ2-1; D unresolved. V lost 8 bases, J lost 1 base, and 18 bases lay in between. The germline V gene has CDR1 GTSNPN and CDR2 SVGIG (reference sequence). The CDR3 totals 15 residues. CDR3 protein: CAGAELVSSYNEQFF. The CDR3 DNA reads TGTGCCGGAGCCGAATTAGTGTCTTCCTACAATGAGCAGTTCTTC.

In DNA, the CDR3 is TGTGCCAGCAGTCCGGTCACTTCCACAGATACGCAGTATTTT. It specifies CASSPVTSTDTQYF. The chain couples TRBV12-3 or TRBV12-4 to TRBJ2-3, with D unresolved. The CDR3 extends over 14 amino acids. Trimming shortened V by 5 bases and J by 2 bases, and 11 bases separated the two germline ends.

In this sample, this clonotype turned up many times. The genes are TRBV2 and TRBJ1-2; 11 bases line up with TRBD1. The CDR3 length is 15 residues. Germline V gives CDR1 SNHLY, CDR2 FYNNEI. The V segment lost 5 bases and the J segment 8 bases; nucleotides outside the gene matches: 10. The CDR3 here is CASSRKDRGPGGYTF. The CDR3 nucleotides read TGTGCCAGCAGTCGAAAGGACAGGGGGCCGGGAGGCTACACCTTC.

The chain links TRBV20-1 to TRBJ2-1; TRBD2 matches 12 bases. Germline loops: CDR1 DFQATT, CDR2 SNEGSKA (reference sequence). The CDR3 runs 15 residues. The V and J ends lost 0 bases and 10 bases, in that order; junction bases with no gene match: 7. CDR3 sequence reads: CSARDPSGRAGEQFF. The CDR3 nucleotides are TGCAGTGCTAGAGACCCTAGCGGGAGGGCCGGCGAGCAGTTCTTC.

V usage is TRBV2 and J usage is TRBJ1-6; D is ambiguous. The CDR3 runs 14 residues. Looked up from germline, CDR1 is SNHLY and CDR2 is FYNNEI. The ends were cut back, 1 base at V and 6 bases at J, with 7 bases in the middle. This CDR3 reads CASSEGRSNSPLHF. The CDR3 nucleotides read TGTGCCAGCAGTGAAGGCAGGAGTAATTCACCCCTCCACTTT.